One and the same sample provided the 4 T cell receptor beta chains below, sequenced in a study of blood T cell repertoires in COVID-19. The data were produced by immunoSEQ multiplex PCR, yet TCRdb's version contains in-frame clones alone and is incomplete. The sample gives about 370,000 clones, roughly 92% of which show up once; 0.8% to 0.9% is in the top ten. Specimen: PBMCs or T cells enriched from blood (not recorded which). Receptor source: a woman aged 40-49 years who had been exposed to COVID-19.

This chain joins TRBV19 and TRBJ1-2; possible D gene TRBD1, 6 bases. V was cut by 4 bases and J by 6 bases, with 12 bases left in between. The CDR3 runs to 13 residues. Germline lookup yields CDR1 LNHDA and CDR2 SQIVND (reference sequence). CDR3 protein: CASSKGDQNGYTF. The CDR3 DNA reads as TGTGCCAGTAGTAAGGGGGACCAAAATGGCTACACCTTC.

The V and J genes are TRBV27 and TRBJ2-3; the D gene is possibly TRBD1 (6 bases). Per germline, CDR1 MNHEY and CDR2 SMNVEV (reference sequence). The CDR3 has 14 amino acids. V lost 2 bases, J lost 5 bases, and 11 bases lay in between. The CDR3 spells CASSLRTDLDTQYF. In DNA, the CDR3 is TGTGCCAGCAGTTTACGGACAGACTTAGATACGCAGTATTTT.

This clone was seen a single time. The CDR3 region has the DNA TGTGCCAGTAGTGGGGGGGTTAACACTGAAGCTTTCTTT. It codes for CASSGGVNTEAFF. The J gene is TRBJ1-1, the V gene TRBV19, with D possibly TRBD1 on 5 matching bases. The CDR3 contains 13 residues. The V gene lost 5 bases and the J gene lost 2 bases, with 9 bases spanning the gap. CDR1 LNHDA and CDR2 SQIVND come from the germline V gene (reference sequence).

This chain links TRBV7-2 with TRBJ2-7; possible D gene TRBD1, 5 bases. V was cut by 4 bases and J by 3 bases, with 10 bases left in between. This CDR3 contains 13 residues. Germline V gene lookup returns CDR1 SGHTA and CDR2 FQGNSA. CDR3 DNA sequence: TGTGCCAGCAGCTCCCAGCAGGGCTACGAGCAGTACTTC. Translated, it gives CASSSQQGYEQYF.